This record concerns one T cell receptor beta chain sequence. One junction end does not reproduce the germline sequence, and a read error may be involved. For the diagnoses, clinical symptoms, serum thyroxine and TRAb, thyroid ultrasound and orbital computed tomography were used. The sample belongs to a study of T cells in Graves' hyperthyroidism and ophthalmopathy. Turning to the study itself: The blood sample was taken at first diagnosis, before treatment began.

RNA transcripts were the template for amplifying TCR beta CDR3 regions. Carried out on the TCR CDR3, a first-round RT-PCR used the HTBI primer set. MiXCR, applied by TCRdb to the multiplex PCR reads, yields one record per CDR3 protein. The table shows roughly 800,000 distinct CDR3 sequences, with 35% to 45% occurring only once. Germline V gene lookup returns CDR1 SGHAT and CDR2 FQDESV (reference sequence). The CDR3 totals 16 residues. The sequencing input was blood. This receptor was taken from a young man with Graves' hyperthyroidism. J is TRBJ2-2 and V is TRBV11-1, with 8 bases that match TRBD1. The CDR3 here is CASSSGTGPHTEELFF. DNA for the CDR3: TGTGCCAGTAGTTCTGGGACAGGTCCCCACACCGAGGAGCTGTTTTTT.